This entry concerns a single T cell receptor (beta chain). Its target is unknown. TCRdb reanalyzed the 5' RACE reads, giving one entry per CDR3 protein sequence and no DNA. This repertoire includes roughly 90,000 distinct CDR3 sequences. The germline V gene has CDR1 SEHNR and CDR2 FQNEAQ (reference sequence). The CDR3 is 15 amino acids. The sample belongs to a study of monozygotic twins with inflammatory bowel disease. Study observations and caveats: Patient repertoires may carry noise from differing immunosuppressive treatments.

This chain uses TRBV7-9 with TRBJ1-1. The clonotype originates from a human donor with ulcerative colitis or Crohn's disease, or a healthy co-twin of an affected twin (not recorded which). The sample comprised blood. This CDR3 is CASSPFSEDDTEAFF. Variable domain in full (rest from reference TRBV7-9 and TRBJ1-1): DTGVSQNPRHKITKRGQNVTFRCDPISEHNRLYWYRQTLGQGPEFLTYFQNEAQLEKSRLLSDRFSAERPKGSFSTLEIQRTEQGDSAMYLCASSPFSEDDTEAFFGQGTRLTVV.